The rows below give T cell receptor beta chains drawn from one sample of a study of blood T cell repertoires in COVID-19. Sequencing used immunoSEQ multiplex PCR; TCRdb keeps in-frame clones, though not all of them. The sample consists of 350,000 to 450,000 clones, roughly 86% of them appearing once. Sequencing was carried out using PBMCs or T cells enriched from blood (not recorded which). These receptors all come from a man aged 40-49 years in a cohort exposed to, infected with or recovered from COVID-19 (not recorded which). Each CDR3 is given with its conserved first and last residue. A D gene is named only where the DNA matches it firmly. Only part of the rows carry a size: once, few, many, or a class if the clone is expanded.

TRBV20-1	-	-	TRBJ2-7	CSARRDYEQYF	TGCAGTGCTAGGCGGGATTACGAGCAGTACTTC
TRBV19	-	TRBD2	TRBJ2-3	CASSPGTSGSTDTQYF	TGTGCCAGTAGTCCTGGGACTAGCGGTAGCACAGATACGCAGTATTTT
TRBV2	-	TRBD1	TRBJ1-5	CASTPGQGISPQHF	TGTGCCAGCACCCCCGGACAGGGGATCAGCCCCCAGCATTTT
TRBV6-6	-	-	TRBJ2-1	CASSYSGVYNEQFF	TGTGCCAGCAGTTATAGCGGTGTATACAATGAGCAGTTCTTC
TRBV5-1	-	TRBD2	TRBJ2-1	CASSRNIAGGYEQFF	TGCGCCAGCAGCAGAAACATAGCGGGAGGGTATGAGCAGTTCTTC
TRBV5-1	-	-	TRBJ1-4	CASSPDRSTNEKLFF	TGCGCCAGCAGCCCCGACAGATCAACTAATGAAAAACTGTTTTTT
TRBV7-9	-	-	TRBJ1-5	CASSGGASNQPQHF	TGTGCCAGCAGCGGGGGGGCGAGCAATCAGCCCCAGCATTTT
TRBV5-1	-	TRBD2	TRBJ2-3	CASSPASGRAITDTQYF	TGCGCCAGCAGCCCTGCTAGCGGGAGGGCCATCACAGATACGCAGTATTTT
TRBV2	-	-	TRBJ2-6	CASSERSLGANVLTF	TGTGCCAGCAGTGAACGATCACTCGGGGCCAACGTCCTGACTTTC
TRBV5-1	-	-	TRBJ1-2	CASSLVVSNEINYGYTF	TGCGCCAGCAGCTTGGTTGTATCTAACGAAATTAACTATGGCTACACCTTC
TRBV6-1	few	-	TRBJ1-2	CASSEDGGSYYGYTF	TGTGCCAGCAGTGAAGATGGGGGGTCTTACTATGGCTACACCTTC
TRBV12-1	once	-	TRBJ2-3	CASSHYWGLAVRDTQYF	TGTGCCAGCAGCCACTATTGGGGACTAGCGGTTCGAGATACGCAGTATTTT